This T cell receptor beta chain stems from a study of shared clonotypes between healthy human individuals (dated by TCRdb to 2018 to 2020). Study-level background: Three men and two women, aged 18 to 49 years, made up the cohort. For each donor, three plates each were used for CD4 naive and CD4 memory, two plates were used for CD8 naive, and one plate was used for CD8 memory. The study deeply sequenced blood TCR repertoires of about 5 healthy adults to estimate repertoire size and the extent of clonotype sharing between individuals. Libraries were prepared and TCR repertoires were sequenced by different laboratories using diverse techniques, in order to increase sequencing depth and limit assay-specific biases. Per donor, leukapheresis produced somewhere between about 0.94 and 9 billion PBMCs.

To note about this clone: What antigen it recognizes has not been identified. Per-base qualities were not stored, and no clone one base away is much larger.

The donors were healthy, HIV-negative adults with no recently reported acute infections or vaccinations. Only Caucasian adults living in Nashville, Tennessee, USA were represented among the donors. CD4+ T cells were enriched by magnetic negative selection; naive cells were then positively selected on CD45RA, and the negative fraction formed the memory subset. Blood was obtained by leukapheresis, after which PBMCs were separated by Ficoll-Histopaque density gradient centrifugation and cryopreserved in liquid nitrogen vapor phase. Analytical flow cytometry was used to check the purity and quantity of every magnetically sorted T cell population. Each sorted fraction had its genomic DNA isolated and then quantified by UV absorbance on a Nanodrop 2000c. Using the deep immunoSEQ assay, multiplex PCR amplified TCR CDR3 regions from genomic DNA. Extracted genomic DNA from each cell subset was spread evenly across all wells of several immunoSEQ 96-well plates, with each plate serving as a replicate. For sorted subsets, each replicate PCR was loaded with 200 ng genomic DNA, equivalent to 30,000 to 35,000 T cell genomes. Purified libraries were measured with a Qubit 3.0 fluorometer, size-checked on a Bioanalyzer 2100, and measured again with the KAPA Library Quantification kit. Every immunoSEQ 96-well plate was sequenced on a separate single-read 150-cycle Illumina NextSeq 550 flow cell. The original methods were these. The immunoSEQ output contained only junctional sequences without quality scores, so filtering could not match that applied to full-length reads. To assign V/J genes and CDR3, sequences were annotated using PyIR, a Python wrapper for IgBLAST v1.9, with IMGT germline references. Reads with weak V/J assignments (E-value above 1e-6), missing CDR3, stop codons, out-of-frame junctions, or ambiguous translated residues were removed. A V3J clonotype was defined by an identical inferred V gene, J gene, and CDR3 amino acid sequence. To compute the percentage overlap between repertoires, the number of shared unique clonotypes was divided by the size of the smaller repertoire. Richness of each repertoire was evaluated using RTK rarefaction, the Chao1 estimator, and Recon v2.1 estimates of unobserved clonotypes. Generation probabilities were computed with OLGA for all TCRbeta clonotypes obtained by the gDNA method from a few donors. Held by TCRdb, this immuneACCESS table contains in-frame sequences only and omits some clones. Under half of the omission traces to an unresolved V gene where checked; the cause of the rest is unknown. From that table come the V and J calls and clone size; the DNA was used to work out D and trimming. This sample holds more than 2,000,000 clones; around nine tenths were observed only once. Under 0.15% of the sample is taken by the ten largest.

General conclusions and limits of the study: Roughly 5.2% of naive CD4, around 3.5% of naive CD8, approximately 2% of memory CD4, and roughly 0.4% of memory CD8 clonotypes were shared across several donors. Compared with non-shared clonotypes, clonotypes shared by all four sorted-subset donors had higher generation probabilities. Because the study included only a small number of donors, the genetic and exposure-history diversity represented was limited. Based on pairwise subsampling, the degree of clonotype sharing among donors was expected to be affected by sequencing depth. Only blood was sampled, and tissue TCR repertoires likely differ from those in blood. Even with the large sequencing depth, rarefaction of the sorted-subset datasets indicated that sequencing was incomplete. Estimated clonotype richness was generally larger for naive than for memory subsets.

The CDR3, from cysteine to phenylalanine, totals 12 residues. The CDR3 DNA has 36 bases and is translated from base 1. CDR1 and CDR2, per the germline V gene, are SNHLY and FYNNEI. Trimming removed 7 bases from V and 5 bases from J, leaving 11 bases between the germline ends. This clonotype was sampled from a man between 18 and 29 years old in good health. The rearranged segments are TRBV2 and TRBJ2-5; no D gene can be assigned with confidence. The sequenced sample was naive CD4+ T cells sorted from blood. The cell subset or site label here, explained by the study, means: CD45RA+ positively selected. The sequence in DNA is TGTGCCAGCAAGTTTTCAGAGGAGACCCAGTACTTC. The resulting protein is CASKFSEETQYF.